This TCR beta chain is drawn from a study of blood T cell repertoires in COVID-19. The overall study: Spain, Italy and the United States supplied samples that represented acute and convalescent COVID-19. T cells, B-cell-depleted T cells, or PBMCs provided the cDNA or gDNA that served as material.

With 3 bases removed from V and 7 bases from J, the gap between germline ends came to 12 bases. The V gene's germline CDR1 is MDHEN and CDR2 SYDVKM. The CDR3 contains 14 residues. The table came from immunoSEQ multiplex PCR; TCRdb's copy has only in-frame clones and leaves some out. The top ten hold about 3.9% of the sample, which has 160,000 or so clones, approximately 86% seen once. Sequences were obtained from peripheral blood. The TCR comes from a woman aged 55-70 years who had recovered from COVID-19. V and J are TRBV28 and TRBJ1-4, with a tentative D call TRBD1 (6 bases). This CDR3 reads CASSLGGPGEKLFF. The CDR3 DNA reads as TGTGCCAGCAGTTTGGGGGGGCCGGGTGAAAAACTGTTTTTT.